This T cell receptor (beta chain) was obtained from a study of cytomegalovirus exposure and HLA in healthy donors. Use of 60 Vbeta and 13 Jbeta primers characterized the PCR. TCRdb's table, derived via immunoSEQ multiplex PCR, lists solely in-frame clones and lacks some. In the table there are over 200,000 clones, around nine tenths of which are singletons. Germline V gene data show CDR1 as SGHRS and CDR2 as YFSETQ. V was cut by 4 bases and J by 7 bases, with 14 bases left in between. The CDR3 length is 14 residues. Study results and caveats: One variant, a missense change in DCLRE1C, was linked in a later analysis to TCR beta V- and J-gene trimming. A few CMV-associated chains proved CMV antigen-specific in vitro.

On this clone itself: The target antigen is unknown.

Sampled while nominally healthy, donors likely had unrecorded immune exposures. Sequencing was carried out using PBMCs. The receptor's source is a woman aged 18-29 years in good health and CMV-seronegative. The chain joins TRBV5-1 to TRBJ2-2, with D perhaps TRBD1 (6 bases). CDR3 amino acids: CASSLFRGIGELFF. Here the CDR3 DNA reads TGCGCCAGCAGCCTCTTCAGGGGTATCGGGGAGCTGTTTTTT.